The source of this T cell receptor (beta chain) is a study of shared clonotypes between healthy human individuals. Study as a whole: Used for every donor were three CD4 naive, three CD4 memory, two CD8 naive and one CD8 memory plate.

General study points: The rarefaction results pointed to incomplete sorted-subset sequencing despite large depth.

A remark on this clone: The antigen is unknown.

CD45RO-negative, CCR7-selected cells formed the naive CD8 fraction, which excluded terminally differentiated effector memory CD45RA+ cells. The donors, healthy adults who were HIV-negative, had experienced no recent acute infections or vaccinations. In germline, CDR1 is LNHDA, CDR2 SQIVND (reference sequence). V lost 5 bases and J 7 bases, leaving 11 bases between the germline ends. This CDR3 comprises 13 residues. The assay was run at deep level. TCRdb keeps only in-frame clones here, not all; method: immunoSEQ multiplex PCR. This table holds about 2.1 million clones, just over 90% found once. This clonotype was obtained from a young man in good health. Some clones in this sample may be carry-over from other donors' samples. V is TRBV19 and J is TRBJ2-2; TRBD2 might be the D (5 bases). Sequenced input: naive CD8+ T cells from PBMCs. In DNA, the CDR3 is TGTGCCAGTAGTGTGAGGGCAGTCGGGGAGCTGTTTTTT. As protein: CASSVRAVGELFF.